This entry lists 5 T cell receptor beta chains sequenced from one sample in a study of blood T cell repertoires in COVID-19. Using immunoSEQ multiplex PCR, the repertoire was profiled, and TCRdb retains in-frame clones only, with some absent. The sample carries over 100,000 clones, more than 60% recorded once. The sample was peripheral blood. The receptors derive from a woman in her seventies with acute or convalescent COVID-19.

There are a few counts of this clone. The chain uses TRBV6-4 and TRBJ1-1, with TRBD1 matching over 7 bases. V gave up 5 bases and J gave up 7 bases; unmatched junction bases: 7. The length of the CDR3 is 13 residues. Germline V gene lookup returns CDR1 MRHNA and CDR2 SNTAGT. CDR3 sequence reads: CASSPGTVGEAFF. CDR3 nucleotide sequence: TGTGCCAGCAGTCCCGGGACAGTCGGTGAAGCTTTCTTT.

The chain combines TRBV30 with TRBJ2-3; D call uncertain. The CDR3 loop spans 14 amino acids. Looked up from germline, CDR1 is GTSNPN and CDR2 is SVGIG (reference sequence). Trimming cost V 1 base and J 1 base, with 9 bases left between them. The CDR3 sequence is CAWSGRVRTDTQYF. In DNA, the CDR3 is TGTGCCTGGAGTGGACGGGTCCGCACAGATACGCAGTATTTT.

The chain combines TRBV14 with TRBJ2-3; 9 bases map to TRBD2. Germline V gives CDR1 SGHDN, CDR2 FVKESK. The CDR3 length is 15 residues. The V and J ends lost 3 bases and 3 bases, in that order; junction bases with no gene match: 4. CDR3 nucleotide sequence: TGTGCCAGCAGCCAGCCGGGACTAGCTACAGATACGCAGTATTTT. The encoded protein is CASSQPGLATDTQYF. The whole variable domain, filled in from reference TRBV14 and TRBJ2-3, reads EAGVTQFPSHSVIEKGQTVTLRCDPISGHDNLYWYRRVMGKEIKFLLHFVKESKQDESGMPNNRFLAERTGGTYSTLKVQPAELEDSGVYFCASSQPGLATDTQYFGPGTRLTVL.

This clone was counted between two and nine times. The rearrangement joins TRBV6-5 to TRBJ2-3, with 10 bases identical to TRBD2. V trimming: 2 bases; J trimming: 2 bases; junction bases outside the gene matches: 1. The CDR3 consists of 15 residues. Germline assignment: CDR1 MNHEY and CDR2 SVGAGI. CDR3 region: CASSYGLAVTDTQYF. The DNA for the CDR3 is TGTGCCAGCAGTTACGGACTAGCGGTCACAGATACGCAGTATTTT.

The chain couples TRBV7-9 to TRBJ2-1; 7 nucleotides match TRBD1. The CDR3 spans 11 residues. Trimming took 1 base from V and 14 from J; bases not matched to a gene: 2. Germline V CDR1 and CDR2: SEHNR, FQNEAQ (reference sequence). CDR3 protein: CASSLGGQKFF. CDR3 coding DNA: TGTGCCAGCAGCTTAGGGGGACAGAAGTTCTTC.